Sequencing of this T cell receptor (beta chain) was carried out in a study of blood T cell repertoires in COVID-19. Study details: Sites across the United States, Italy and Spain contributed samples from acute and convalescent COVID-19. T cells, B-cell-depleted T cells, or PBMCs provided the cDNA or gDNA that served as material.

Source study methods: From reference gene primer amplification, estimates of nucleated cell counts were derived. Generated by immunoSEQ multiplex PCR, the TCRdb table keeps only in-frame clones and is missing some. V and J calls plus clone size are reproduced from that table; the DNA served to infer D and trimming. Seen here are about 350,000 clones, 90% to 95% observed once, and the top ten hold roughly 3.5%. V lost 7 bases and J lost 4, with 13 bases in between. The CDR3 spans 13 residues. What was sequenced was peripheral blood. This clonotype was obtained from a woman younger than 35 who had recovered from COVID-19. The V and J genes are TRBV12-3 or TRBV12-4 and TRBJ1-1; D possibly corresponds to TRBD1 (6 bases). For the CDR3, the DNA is TGTGCCAGCATCCAGGGGTTCGGCACTGAAGCTTTCTTT. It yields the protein CASIQGFGTEAFF.